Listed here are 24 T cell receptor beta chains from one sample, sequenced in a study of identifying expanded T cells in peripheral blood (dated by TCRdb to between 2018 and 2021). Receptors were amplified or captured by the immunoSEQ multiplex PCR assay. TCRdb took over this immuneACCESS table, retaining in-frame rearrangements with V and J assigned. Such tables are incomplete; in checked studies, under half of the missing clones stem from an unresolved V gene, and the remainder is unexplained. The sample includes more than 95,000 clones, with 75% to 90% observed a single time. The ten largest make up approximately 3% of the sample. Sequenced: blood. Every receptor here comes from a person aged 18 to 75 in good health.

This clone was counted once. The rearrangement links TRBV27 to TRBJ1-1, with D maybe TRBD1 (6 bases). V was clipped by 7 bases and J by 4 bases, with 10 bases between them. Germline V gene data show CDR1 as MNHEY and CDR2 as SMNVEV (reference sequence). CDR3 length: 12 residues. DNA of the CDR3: TGTGCCAGCATGGCGGGGGCCACTGAAGCTTTCTTT. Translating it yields CASMAGATEAFF.

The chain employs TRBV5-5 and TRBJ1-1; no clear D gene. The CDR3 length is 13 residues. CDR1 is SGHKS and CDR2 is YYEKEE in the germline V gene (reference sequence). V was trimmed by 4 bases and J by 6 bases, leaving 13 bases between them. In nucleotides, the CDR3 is TGTGCCAGCAGCCCCTTGTTTTTCTCTGAAGCTTTCTTT. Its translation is CASSPLFFSEAFF.

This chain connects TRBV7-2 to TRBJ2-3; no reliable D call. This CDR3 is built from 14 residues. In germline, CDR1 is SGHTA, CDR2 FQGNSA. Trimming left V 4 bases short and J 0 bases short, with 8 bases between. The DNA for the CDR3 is TGTGCCAGCAGCTCGAGGTACAGCACAGATACGCAGTATTTT. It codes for CASSSRYSTDTQYF.

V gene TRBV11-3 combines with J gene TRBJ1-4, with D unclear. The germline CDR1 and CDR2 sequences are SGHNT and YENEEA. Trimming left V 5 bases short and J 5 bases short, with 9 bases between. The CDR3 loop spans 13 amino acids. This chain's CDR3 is CASSPYKNEKLFF. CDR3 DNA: TGTGCCAGCAGCCCTTACAAAAATGAAAAACTGTTTTTT.

For the CDR3, the DNA is TGTGCCAGCAGCGCAAACAGGGTCAAAGCTTTCTTT. It encodes CASSANRVKAFF. This chain connects TRBV11-2 to TRBJ1-1, with a tentative D call TRBD1 (6 bases). Germline values: CDR1 SGHAT, CDR2 FQNNGV. Between the trimmed V and J ends, which lost 5 bases and 9 bases, there was a span of 13 bases. The CDR3 totals 12 residues.

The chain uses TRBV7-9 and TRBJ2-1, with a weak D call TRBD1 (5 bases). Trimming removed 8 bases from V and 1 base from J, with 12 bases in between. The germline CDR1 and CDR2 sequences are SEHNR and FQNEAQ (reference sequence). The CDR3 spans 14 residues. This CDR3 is CASHRQTSYNEQFF. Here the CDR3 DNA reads TGTGCCAGCCATCGACAGACGTCCTACAATGAGCAGTTCTTC.

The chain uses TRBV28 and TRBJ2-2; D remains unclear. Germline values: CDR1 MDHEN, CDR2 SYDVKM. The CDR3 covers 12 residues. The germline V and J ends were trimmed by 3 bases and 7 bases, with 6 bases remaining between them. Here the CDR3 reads CASSLSNGELFF. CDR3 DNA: TGTGCCAGCAGTTTGTCGAACGGGGAGCTGTTTTTT.

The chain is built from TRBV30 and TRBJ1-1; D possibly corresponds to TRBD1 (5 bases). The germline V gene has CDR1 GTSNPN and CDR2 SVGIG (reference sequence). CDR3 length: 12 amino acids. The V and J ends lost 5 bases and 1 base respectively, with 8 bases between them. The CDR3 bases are TGTGCCTGGGGAAGGGGGAACACTGAAGCTTTCTTT. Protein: CAWGRGNTEAFF.

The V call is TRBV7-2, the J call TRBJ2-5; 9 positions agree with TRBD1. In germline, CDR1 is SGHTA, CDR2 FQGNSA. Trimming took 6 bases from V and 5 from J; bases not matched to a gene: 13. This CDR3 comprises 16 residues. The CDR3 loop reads CASSPDHGTGRETQYF. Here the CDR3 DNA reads TGTGCCAGCAGTCCTGACCATGGGACAGGGAGGGAGACCCAGTACTTC.

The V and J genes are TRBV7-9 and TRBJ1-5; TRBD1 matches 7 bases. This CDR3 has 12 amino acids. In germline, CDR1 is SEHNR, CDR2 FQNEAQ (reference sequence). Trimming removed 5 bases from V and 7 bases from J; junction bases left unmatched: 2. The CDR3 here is CASSPGGQPQHF. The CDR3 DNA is TGTGCCAGCAGCCCAGGGGGACAGCCCCAGCATTTT.

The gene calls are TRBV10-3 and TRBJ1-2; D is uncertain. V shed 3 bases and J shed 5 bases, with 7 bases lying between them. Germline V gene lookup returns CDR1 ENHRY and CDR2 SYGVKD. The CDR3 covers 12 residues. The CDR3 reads CAISDKSYGYTF. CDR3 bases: TGTGCCATCAGTGACAAGTCTTATGGCTACACCTTC.

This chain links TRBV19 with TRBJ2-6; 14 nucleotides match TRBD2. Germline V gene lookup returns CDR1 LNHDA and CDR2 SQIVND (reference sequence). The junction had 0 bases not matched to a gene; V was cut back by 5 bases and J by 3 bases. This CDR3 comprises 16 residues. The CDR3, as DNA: TGTGCCAGTAGTGGACTAGCGGGGGGTGGGGCCAACGTCCTGACTTTC. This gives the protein CASSGLAGGGANVLTF.

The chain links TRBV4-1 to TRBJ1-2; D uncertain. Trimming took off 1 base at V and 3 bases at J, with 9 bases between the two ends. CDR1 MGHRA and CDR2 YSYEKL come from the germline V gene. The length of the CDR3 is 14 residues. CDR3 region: CASSQVGSDYGYTF. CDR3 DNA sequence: TGCGCCAGCAGCCAAGTCGGCTCGGACTATGGCTACACCTTC.

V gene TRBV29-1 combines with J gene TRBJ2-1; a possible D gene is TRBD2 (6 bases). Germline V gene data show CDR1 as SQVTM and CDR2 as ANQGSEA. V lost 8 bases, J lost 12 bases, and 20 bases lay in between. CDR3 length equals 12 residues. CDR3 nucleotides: TGCAGCCTCCACCAGCCGGGACTGTCGCAGTTCTTC. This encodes CSLHQPGLSQFF.

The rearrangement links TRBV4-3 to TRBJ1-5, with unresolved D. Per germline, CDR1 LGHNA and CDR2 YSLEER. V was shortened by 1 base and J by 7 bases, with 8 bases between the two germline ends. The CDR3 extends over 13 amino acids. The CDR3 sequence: CASSQGEGQPQHF. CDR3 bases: TGCGCCAGCAGCCAAGGTGAAGGGCAGCCCCAGCATTTT.

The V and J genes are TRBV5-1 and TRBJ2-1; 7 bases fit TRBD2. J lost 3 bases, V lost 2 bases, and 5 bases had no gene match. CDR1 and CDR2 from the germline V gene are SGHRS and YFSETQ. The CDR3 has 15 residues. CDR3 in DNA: TGCGCCAGCAGCTTCTCCGCGGGGGACTACAATGAGCAGTTCTTC. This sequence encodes CASSFSAGDYNEQFF.

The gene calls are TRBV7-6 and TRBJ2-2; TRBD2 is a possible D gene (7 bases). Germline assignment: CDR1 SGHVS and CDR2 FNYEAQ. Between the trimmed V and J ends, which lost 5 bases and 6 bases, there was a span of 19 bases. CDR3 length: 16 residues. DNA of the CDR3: TGTGCCAGCAGCCCGCCGGGGGGCCGGATTCCCGGGGAGCTGTTTTTT. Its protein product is CASSPPGGRIPGELFF.

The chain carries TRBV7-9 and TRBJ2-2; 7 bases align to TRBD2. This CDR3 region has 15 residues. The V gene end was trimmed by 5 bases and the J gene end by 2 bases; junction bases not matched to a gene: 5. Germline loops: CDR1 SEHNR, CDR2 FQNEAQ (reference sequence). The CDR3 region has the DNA TGTGCCAGCAGCCCCGGGACTACCAACACCGGGGAGCTGTTTTTT. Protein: CASSPGTTNTGELFF.

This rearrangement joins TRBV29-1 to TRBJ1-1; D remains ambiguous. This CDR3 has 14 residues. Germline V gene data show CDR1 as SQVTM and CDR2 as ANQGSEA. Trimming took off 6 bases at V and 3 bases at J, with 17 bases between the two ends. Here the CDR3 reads CSVGPQLSYTEAFF. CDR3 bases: TGCAGCGTCGGACCGCAGTTGAGCTACACTGAAGCTTTCTTT.

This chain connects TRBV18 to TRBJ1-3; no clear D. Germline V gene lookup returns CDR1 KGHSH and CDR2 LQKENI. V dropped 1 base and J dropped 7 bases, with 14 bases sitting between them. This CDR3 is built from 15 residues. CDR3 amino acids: CASSPQAGLGNTIYF. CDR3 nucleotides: TGTGCCAGCTCACCACAGGCGGGTCTCGGCAACACCATATATTTT.

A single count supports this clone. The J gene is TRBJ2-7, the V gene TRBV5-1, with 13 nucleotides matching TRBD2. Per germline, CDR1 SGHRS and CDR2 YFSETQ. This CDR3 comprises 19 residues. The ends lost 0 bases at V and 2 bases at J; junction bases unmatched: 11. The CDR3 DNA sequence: TGCGCCAGCAGCTTGGAAGAGGTCGGACTAGCGGGGGTTACCTACGAGCAGTACTTC. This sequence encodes CASSLEEVGLAGVTYEQYF.

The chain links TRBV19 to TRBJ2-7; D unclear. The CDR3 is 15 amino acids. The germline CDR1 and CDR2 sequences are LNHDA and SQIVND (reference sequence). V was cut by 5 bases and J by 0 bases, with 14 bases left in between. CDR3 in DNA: TGTGCCAGTAGTCGACGCGGCCAAGACTCCTACGAGCAGTACTTC. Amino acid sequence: CASSRRGQDSYEQYF.

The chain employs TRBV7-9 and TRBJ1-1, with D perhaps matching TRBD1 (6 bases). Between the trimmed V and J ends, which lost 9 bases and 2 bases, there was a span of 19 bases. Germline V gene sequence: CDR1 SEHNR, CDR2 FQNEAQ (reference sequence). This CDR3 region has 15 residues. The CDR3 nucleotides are TGTGCCAGTTTGAGGGGGGCACCGAGTAACACTGAAGCTTTCTTT. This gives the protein CASLRGAPSNTEAFF.

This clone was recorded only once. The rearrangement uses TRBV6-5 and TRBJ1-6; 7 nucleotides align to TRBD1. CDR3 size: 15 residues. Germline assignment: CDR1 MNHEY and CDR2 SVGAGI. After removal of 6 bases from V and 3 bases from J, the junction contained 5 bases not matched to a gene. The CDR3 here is CASSDREDYNSPLHF. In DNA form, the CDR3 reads TGTGCCAGCAGCGACAGGGAGGACTATAATTCACCCCTCCACTTT.